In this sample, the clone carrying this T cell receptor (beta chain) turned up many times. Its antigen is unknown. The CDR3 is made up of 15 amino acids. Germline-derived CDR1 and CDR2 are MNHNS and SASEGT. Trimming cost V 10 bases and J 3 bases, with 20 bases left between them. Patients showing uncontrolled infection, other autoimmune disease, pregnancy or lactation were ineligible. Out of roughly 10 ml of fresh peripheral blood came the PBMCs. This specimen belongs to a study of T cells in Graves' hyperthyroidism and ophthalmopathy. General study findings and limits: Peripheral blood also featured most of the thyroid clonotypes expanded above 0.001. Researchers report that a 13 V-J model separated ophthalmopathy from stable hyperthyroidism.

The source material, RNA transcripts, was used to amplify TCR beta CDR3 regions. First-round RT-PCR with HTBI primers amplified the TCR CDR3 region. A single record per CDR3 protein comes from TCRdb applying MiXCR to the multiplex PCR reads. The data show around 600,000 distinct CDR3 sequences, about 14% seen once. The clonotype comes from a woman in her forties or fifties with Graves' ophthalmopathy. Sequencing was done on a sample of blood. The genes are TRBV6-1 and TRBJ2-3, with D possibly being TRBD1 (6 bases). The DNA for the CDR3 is TGTGCCACTTTGAACTCCAGGGGCGTGACAGATACGCAGTATTTT. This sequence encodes CATLNSRGVTDTQYF.